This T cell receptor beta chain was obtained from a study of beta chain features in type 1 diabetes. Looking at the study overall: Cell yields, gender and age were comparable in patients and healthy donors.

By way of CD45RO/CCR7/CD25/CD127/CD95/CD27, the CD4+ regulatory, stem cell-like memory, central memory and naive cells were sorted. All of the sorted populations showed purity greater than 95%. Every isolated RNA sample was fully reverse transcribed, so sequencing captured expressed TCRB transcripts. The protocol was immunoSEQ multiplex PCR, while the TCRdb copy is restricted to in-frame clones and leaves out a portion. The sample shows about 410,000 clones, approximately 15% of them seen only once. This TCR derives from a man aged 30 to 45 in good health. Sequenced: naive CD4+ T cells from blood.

The CDR3 region is CASSARPTGGPGANVLTF. For the CDR3, the DNA is TGTGCCAGCAGCGCGCGCCCAACCGGGGGACCTGGGGCCAACGTCCTGACTTTC. The chain couples TRBV7-6 to TRBJ2-6; D possibly corresponds to TRBD2 (6 bases). The germline V gene encodes CDR1 SGHVS and CDR2 FNYEAQ. This CDR3 is built from 18 residues. Trimming stripped 5 bases from V and 2 bases from J, with 19 bases between. Full variable domain (outside the CDR3, taken from reference TRBV7-6 and TRBJ2-6): GAGVSQSPRYKVTKRGQDVALRCDPISGHVSLYWYRQALGQGPEFLTYFNYEAQQDKSGLPNDRFSAERPEGSISTLTIQRTEQRDSAMYRCASSARPTGGPGANVLTFGAGSRLTVL.